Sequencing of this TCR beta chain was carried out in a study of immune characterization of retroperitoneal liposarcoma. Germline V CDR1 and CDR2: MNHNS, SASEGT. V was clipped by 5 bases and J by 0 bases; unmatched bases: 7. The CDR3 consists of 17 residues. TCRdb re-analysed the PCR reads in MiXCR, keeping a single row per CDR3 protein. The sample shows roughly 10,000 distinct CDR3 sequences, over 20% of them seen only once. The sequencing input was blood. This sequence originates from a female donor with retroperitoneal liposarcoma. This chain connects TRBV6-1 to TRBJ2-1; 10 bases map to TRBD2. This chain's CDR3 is CASSFGTSVSSYNEQFF. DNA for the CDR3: TGTGCCAGCAGTTTTGGGACTAGCGTGAGCTCCTACAATGAGCAGTTCTTC.